Below, 6 T cell receptor beta chains from the same sample are listed, as sequenced in a study of blood T cell repertoires in COVID-19. This table comes from immunoSEQ multiplex PCR, and its TCRdb copy is limited to in-frame clones, with some not included. This sample has 130,000 to 150,000 clones; 80% occur once, and the top ten carry 13%. The material sequenced was peripheral blood. The receptors stem from a man aged 60-69 years with active or convalescent COVID-19.

In this sample, this clone turned up a few times. CDR3 sequence reads: CASGLDRTLRPTF. In nucleotides, the CDR3 is TGTGCTAGTGGTTTGGACCGGACATTACGGCCCACCTTC. The chain employs TRBV12-5 and TRBJ1-2; maybe TRBD1 (5 bases). The CDR3 is made up of 13 amino acids. CDR1 LGHNT and CDR2 FRNRAP come from the germline V gene. The V gene lost 1 base and the J gene lost 13 bases, with 16 bases spanning the gap.

The rearrangement uses TRBV15 and TRBJ2-2, with D possibly being TRBD1 (6 bases). The germline V gene encodes CDR1 LNHNV and CDR2 YYDKDF (reference sequence). There are 14 residues in the CDR3. Trimming left V 0 bases short and J 7 bases short, with 9 bases between. CDR3 DNA sequence: TGTGCCACCAGCAGAGAGGACAGTAACGGGGAGCTGTTTTTT. Protein sequence: CATSREDSNGELFF.

The V gene is TRBV25-1, the J gene TRBJ2-1, with D tentatively TRBD2 (6 bases). V was cut by 5 bases and J by 0 bases, with 11 bases left in between. The CDR3 runs 15 residues. In germline, CDR1 is MGHDK, CDR2 SYGVNS. The CDR3 loop reads CASSSTGASYNEQFF. CDR3 coding DNA: TGTGCCAGCAGTTCAACGGGAGCCTCCTACAATGAGCAGTTCTTC.

This clone was seen a few times. The V gene is TRBV6-2 or TRBV6-3, the J gene TRBJ2-3; possibly TRBD2 for D (5 bases). This CDR3 region has 20 residues. The V end lost 3 bases, the J end lost 3 bases, and 28 bases lay between the germline ends. CDR1 is MNHEY and CDR2 is SVGEGT in the germline V gene. The CDR3 DNA follows: TGTGCCAGCAGTTATCATCCCTCCGGATCCCTAGCTCTCACAACAGATACGCAGTATTTT. Residues: CASSYHPSGSLALTTDTQYF.

The chain uses TRBV18 and TRBJ1-1; D is unclear. This CDR3 has 14 amino acids. Germline CDR1 and CDR2: KGHSH and LQKENI. V gave up 0 bases and J gave up 0 bases, with 5 bases separating them. The CDR3 is CASSPPEVNTEAFF. The CDR3 DNA reads as TGTGCCAGCTCACCACCGGAGGTGAACACTGAAGCTTTCTTT.

Only one count was recorded for this clone. The rearrangement links TRBV27 to TRBJ2-3; D unclear. The V gene lost 1 base and the J gene lost 2 bases, with 10 bases spanning the gap. The germline V gene has CDR1 MNHEY and CDR2 SMNVEV (reference sequence). The CDR3 runs to 15 residues. CDR3 region: CASSLFGGPTDTQYF. In DNA form, the CDR3 reads TGTGCCAGCAGTTTATTTGGCGGCCCCACAGATACGCAGTATTTT.